This entry lists 2 T cell receptor beta chains sequenced from one sample in a study of a mutant IDH1 vaccine in newly diagnosed glioma. TCRdb keeps only in-frame clones here, not all; method: immunoSEQ multiplex PCR. The profile covers under 150,000 clones, with roughly 90% appearing a single time and 0.55% to 0.7% taken by the ten largest. These receptors lack a known antigen. Time point reported: week 11, during vaccination. All doses held 300 ug of mutant IDH1 20-mer peptide, with topical imiquimod. Sequenced material: PBMCs, taken from a glioma patient whose treatment included an IDH1 peptide vaccine. All receptors come from a woman aged 45-60 years with glioma.

A few counts support this clone. This chain connects TRBV19 to TRBJ2-5; weak D call: TRBD2 (6 bases). V gave up 5 bases and J gave up 5 bases, with 15 bases separating them. The length of the CDR3 is 14 residues. CDR1 is LNHDA and CDR2 is SQIVND in the germline V gene (reference sequence). CDR3 sequence (DNA): TGTGCCAGTAGTGCAACGGGGGTCCCGGAGACCCAGTACTTC. Translating gives CASSATGVPETQYF.

The chain joins TRBV11-2 to TRBJ2-7, with TRBD2 identical over 13 bases. Per germline, CDR1 SGHAT and CDR2 FQNNGV. The CDR3 is 14 residues long. Trimming cost V 4 bases and J 4 bases; bases outside gene matches: 1. The CDR3 loop reads CASSSGLAGYEQYF. The CDR3, as DNA: TGTGCCAGCAGCTCGGGACTAGCGGGATACGAGCAGTACTTC.